One sample yielded the 16 T cell receptor beta chains listed below, sequenced in a study of blood T cell repertoires in COVID-19. The method was immunoSEQ multiplex PCR; TCRdb's version includes in-frame clones alone and lacks a portion of them. Of about 200,000 clones in the sample, 82% were seen once. Source material: peripheral blood. The receptors stem from a woman of 80 years or more with COVID-19, enrolled during active disease.

The chain couples TRBV5-1 to TRBJ1-2; 8 bases map to TRBD1. The CDR3 is made up of 16 amino acids. Germline V gene data show CDR1 as SGHRS and CDR2 as YFSETQ. V shed 0 bases and J 4 bases; nucleotides not matched to a gene: 8. The CDR3 is CASSLDAQGARYGYTF. CDR3 sequence (DNA): TGCGCCAGCAGCTTGGATGCCCAGGGGGCCCGCTATGGCTACACCTTC.

The chain has TRBV19 and TRBJ2-2; D possibly corresponds to TRBD2 (7 bases). V was shortened by 7 bases and J by 2 bases, with 17 bases between the two germline ends. The germline V gene has CDR1 LNHDA and CDR2 SQIVND (reference sequence). CDR3 size: 16 residues. CDR3 loop: CASTPQGGVNTGELFF. In nucleotides, the CDR3 is TGTGCCAGTACCCCACAGGGAGGGGTCAACACCGGGGAGCTGTTTTTT.

The J gene is TRBJ1-3, the V gene TRBV19; possible D gene TRBD1, 6 bases. The germline V gene encodes CDR1 LNHDA and CDR2 SQIVND (reference sequence). CDR3 length: 11 amino acids. Trimming removed 8 bases at V and 7 bases at J, with 9 bases between. The CDR3: CASVRGNTIYF. The CDR3 DNA follows: TGTGCCAGTGTAAGGGGGAACACCATATATTTT. Full variable domain (outside the CDR3, taken from reference TRBV19 and TRBJ1-3): DGGITQSPKYLFRKEGQNVTLSCEQNLNHDAMYWYRQDPGQGLRLIYYSQIVNDFQKGDIAEGYSVSREKKESFPLTVTSAQKNPTAFYLCASVRGNTIYFGEGSWLTVV.

This chain joins TRBV18 and TRBJ1-1; D might be TRBD1 (6 bases). This CDR3 is built from 14 residues. V was clipped by 3 bases and J by 2 bases, with 10 bases between them. The V gene's germline CDR1 is KGHSH and CDR2 LQKENI. CDR3 DNA sequence: TGTGCCAGCTCACCGTTACAGGGTAACACTGAAGCTTTCTTT. Translating it yields CASSPLQGNTEAFF.

The rearrangement joins TRBV30 to TRBJ1-6, with 10 bases lining up with TRBD1. V trimming: 4 bases; J trimming: 9 bases; junction bases outside the gene matches: 3. This CDR3 comprises 13 residues. Germline CDR1 is GTSNPN and CDR2 is SVGIG (reference sequence). Here the CDR3 reads CAWIGTGASPLHF. DNA of the CDR3: TGTGCCTGGATTGGGACAGGGGCTTCACCCCTCCACTTT.

The chain joins TRBV11-2 to TRBJ1-4; a possible D gene is TRBD1 (5 bases). Germline V lookup: CDR1 SGHAT, CDR2 FQNNGV. CDR3 length equals 14 residues. Trimming left V 7 bases short and J 8 bases short, with 17 bases between. The CDR3 protein is CASTNPTGREKLFF. Written as DNA, the CDR3 is TGTGCCAGCACGAATCCTACAGGAAGGGAAAAACTGTTTTTT.

The gene calls are TRBV5-4 and TRBJ2-1, with 8 bases identical to TRBD2. The CDR3 runs to 15 residues. Looked up from germline, CDR1 is SGHNT and CDR2 is YYREEE (reference sequence). The J segment lost 9 bases and the V segment lost 1 base, leaving 9 bases of the junction unmatched. CDR3 bases: TGTGCCAGCAGCTTGTCGAGGCGGGGGGCGGGTGAGCAGTTCTTC. Its protein is CASSLSRRGAGEQFF. The full variable domain, its missing parts supplied by reference TRBV5-4 and TRBJ2-1, is ETGVTQSPTHLIKTRGQQVTLRCSSQSGHNTVSWYQQALGQGPQFIFQYYREEENGRGNFPPRFSGLQFPNYSSELNVNALELDDSALYLCASSLSRRGAGEQFFGPGTRLTVL.

The chain combines TRBV5-1 with TRBJ1-5; 9 bases match TRBD1. Germline V gene sequence: CDR1 SGHRS, CDR2 YFSETQ. Trimming cost V 4 bases and J 2 bases; bases outside gene matches: 4. This CDR3 is 15 amino acids long. The CDR3 bases are TGCGCCAGCAGCCGGACAGGGGAGGGCAATCAGCCCCAGCATTTT. It codes for CASSRTGEGNQPQHF.

The chain joins TRBV5-1 to TRBJ1-3; possibly TRBD1 for D (6 bases). V was clipped by 3 bases and J by 1 base, with 11 bases between them. The CDR3 runs 15 residues. CDR1 is SGHRS, CDR2 YFSETQ, per germline. The CDR3 protein is CASSSVGQSGNTIYF. The CDR3 nucleotides read TGCGCCAGCAGCTCCGTCGGACAGTCTGGAAACACCATATATTTT. The whole variable domain, remainder taken from reference TRBV5-1 and TRBJ1-3, is KAGVTQTPRYLIKTRGQQVTLSCSPISGHRSVSWYQQTPGQGLQFLFEYFSETQRNKGNFPGRFSGRQFSNSRSEMNVSTLELGDSALYLCASSSVGQSGNTIYFGEGSWLTVV.

Note on this clone: Other DNA sequences from this sample encode an identical CDR3 as well. The chain employs TRBV12-3 or TRBV12-4 and TRBJ1-2, with D perhaps TRBD1 (5 bases). CDR3 size: 13 residues. V dropped 6 bases and J dropped 1 base, with 9 bases sitting between them. CDR3 nucleotide sequence: TGTGCCAGCAGCCTCGGGGGTAACTATGGCTACACCTTC. Protein sequence: CASSLGGNYGYTF.

The chain couples TRBV18 to TRBJ1-1, with D perhaps TRBD1 (5 bases). The CDR3 loop spans 14 amino acids. V shed 2 bases and J shed 4 bases, with 11 bases lying between them. CDR1 and CDR2 from the germline V gene are KGHSH and LQKENI. The CDR3 loop reads CASSPKQVTTEAFF. The CDR3, as DNA: TGTGCCAGCTCACCAAAACAGGTTACCACTGAAGCTTTCTTT.

The chain joins TRBV4-1 to TRBJ2-5, with 8 bases that match TRBD2. The J segment lost 2 bases and the V segment lost 1 base, leaving 3 bases of the junction unmatched. Germline V gene data show CDR1 as MGHRA and CDR2 as YSYEKL. The CDR3 runs to 15 residues. The chain's CDR3 is CASSQGGGPQETQYF. CDR3 sequence (DNA): TGCGCCAGCAGCCAAGGCGGGGGGCCACAAGAGACCCAGTACTTC.

The chain employs TRBV12-3 or TRBV12-4 and TRBJ2-7; the D is unclear. Trimming stripped 3 bases from V and 1 base from J, with 7 bases between. This CDR3 has 13 residues. CDR3 in DNA: TGTGCCAGCAGTTTTGGGCAGTCCTACGAGCAGTACTTC. Protein sequence: CASSFGQSYEQYF.

This clone was seen more than once but under ten times. The CDR3 DNA is TGTGCCACCAGCAAGTATCGGACAGGGAGGTCCTACGAGCAGTACTTC. This gives the protein CATSKYRTGRSYEQYF. The V gene is TRBV15, the J gene TRBJ2-7; 8 nucleotides line up with TRBD1. The CDR3 has 16 residues. V was pared by 4 bases and J by 1 base, with 9 bases of the junction left unmatched. CDR1 is LNHNV and CDR2 is YYDKDF in the germline V gene (reference sequence). The complete variable domain, with remaining parts taken from reference TRBV15 and TRBJ2-7, reads DAMVIQNPRYQVTQFGKPVTLSCSQTLNHNVMYWYQQKSSQAPKLLFHYYDKDFNNEADTPDNFQSRRPNTSFCFLDIRSPGLGDTAMYLCATSKYRTGRSYEQYFGPGTRLTVT.

The chain carries TRBV4-1 and TRBJ1-4; 7 nucleotides align to TRBD1. Germline V CDR1 and CDR2: MGHRA, YSYEKL. After removal of 2 bases from V and 0 bases from J, the junction contained 15 bases not matched to a gene. The CDR3 runs 20 residues. CDR3 region: CASSQTPRDRAFATNEKLFF. The CDR3, as DNA: TGCGCCAGCAGCCAAACGCCCCGGGACAGAGCTTTTGCAACTAATGAAAAACTGTTTTTT.

The gene calls are TRBV5-1 and TRBJ1-5, with 9 bases that match TRBD1. Per germline, CDR1 SGHRS and CDR2 YFSETQ. This CDR3 contains 15 residues. V gave up 4 bases and J gave up 1 base; unmatched junction bases: 3. For the CDR3, the DNA is TGCGCCAGCAGCCCGGGACAGGGAAGCAATCAGCCCCAGCATTTT. It is translated as CASSPGQGSNQPQHF.